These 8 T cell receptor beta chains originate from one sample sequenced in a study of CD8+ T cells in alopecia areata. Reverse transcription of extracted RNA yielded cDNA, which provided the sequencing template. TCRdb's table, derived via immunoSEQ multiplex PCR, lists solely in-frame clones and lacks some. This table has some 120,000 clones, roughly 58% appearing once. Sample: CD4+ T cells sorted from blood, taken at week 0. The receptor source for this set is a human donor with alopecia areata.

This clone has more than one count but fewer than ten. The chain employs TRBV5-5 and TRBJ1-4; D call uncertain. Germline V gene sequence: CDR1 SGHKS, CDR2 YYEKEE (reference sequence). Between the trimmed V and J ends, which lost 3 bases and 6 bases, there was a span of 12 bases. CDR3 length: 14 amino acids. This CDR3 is CASSSSASDEKLFF. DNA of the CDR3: TGTGCCAGCAGCTCCTCTGCCTCTGATGAAAAACTGTTTTTT.

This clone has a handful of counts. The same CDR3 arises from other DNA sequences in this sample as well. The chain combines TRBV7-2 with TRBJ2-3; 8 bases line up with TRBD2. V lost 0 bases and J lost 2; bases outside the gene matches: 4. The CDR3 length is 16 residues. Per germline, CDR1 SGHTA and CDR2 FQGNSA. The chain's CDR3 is CASSLALAGLTDTQYF. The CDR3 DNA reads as TGTGCCAGCAGCTTAGCTCTAGCGGGCCTCACAGATACGCAGTATTTT.

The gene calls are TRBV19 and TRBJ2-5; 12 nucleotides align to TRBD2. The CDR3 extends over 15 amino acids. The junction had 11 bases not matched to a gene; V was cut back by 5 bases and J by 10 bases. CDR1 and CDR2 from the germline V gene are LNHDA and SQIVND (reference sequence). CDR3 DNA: TGTGCCAGTAGTGCCAGGACTAGCGGGAACGTCGTCCAGTACTTC. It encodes CASSARTSGNVVQYF.

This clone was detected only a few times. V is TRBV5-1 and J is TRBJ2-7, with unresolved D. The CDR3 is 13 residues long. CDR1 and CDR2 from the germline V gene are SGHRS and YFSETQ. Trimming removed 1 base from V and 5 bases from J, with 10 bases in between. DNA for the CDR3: TGCGCCAGCAGCTTGCAACCATCGGACGAGCAGTACTTC. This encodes CASSLQPSDEQYF. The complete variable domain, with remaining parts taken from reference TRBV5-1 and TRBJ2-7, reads KAGVTQTPRYLIKTRGQQVTLSCSPISGHRSVSWYQQTPGQGLQFLFEYFSETQRNKGNFPGRFSGRQFSNSRSEMNVSTLELGDSALYLCASSLQPSDEQYFGPGTRLTVT.

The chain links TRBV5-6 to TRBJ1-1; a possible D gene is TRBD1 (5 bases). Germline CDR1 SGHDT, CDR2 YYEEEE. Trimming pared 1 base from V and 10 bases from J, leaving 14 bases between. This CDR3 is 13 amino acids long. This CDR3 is CASSLYGGPGAFF. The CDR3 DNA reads TGTGCCAGCAGCTTGTATGGGGGACCAGGAGCTTTCTTT.

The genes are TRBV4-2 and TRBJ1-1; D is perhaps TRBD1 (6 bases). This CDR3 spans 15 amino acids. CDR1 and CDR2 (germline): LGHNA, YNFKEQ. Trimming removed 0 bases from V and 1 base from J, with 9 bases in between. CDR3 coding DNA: TGTGCCAGCAGCCAAGATAGCAGGGGGAACACTGAAGCTTTCTTT. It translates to CASSQDSRGNTEAFF.

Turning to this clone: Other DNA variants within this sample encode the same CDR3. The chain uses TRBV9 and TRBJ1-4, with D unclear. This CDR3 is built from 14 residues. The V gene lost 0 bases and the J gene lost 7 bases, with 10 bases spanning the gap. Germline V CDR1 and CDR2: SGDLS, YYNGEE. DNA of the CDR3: TGTGCCAGCAGCGTAGGAGGGTTGGGTGAAAAACTGTTTTTT. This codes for CASSVGGLGEKLFF.

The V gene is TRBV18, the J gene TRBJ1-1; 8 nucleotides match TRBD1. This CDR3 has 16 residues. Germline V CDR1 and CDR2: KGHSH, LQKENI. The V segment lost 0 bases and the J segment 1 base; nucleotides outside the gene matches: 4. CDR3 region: CASSPPRTGQNTEAFF. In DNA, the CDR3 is TGTGCCAGCTCACCACCCCGGACAGGGCAGAACACTGAAGCTTTCTTT.